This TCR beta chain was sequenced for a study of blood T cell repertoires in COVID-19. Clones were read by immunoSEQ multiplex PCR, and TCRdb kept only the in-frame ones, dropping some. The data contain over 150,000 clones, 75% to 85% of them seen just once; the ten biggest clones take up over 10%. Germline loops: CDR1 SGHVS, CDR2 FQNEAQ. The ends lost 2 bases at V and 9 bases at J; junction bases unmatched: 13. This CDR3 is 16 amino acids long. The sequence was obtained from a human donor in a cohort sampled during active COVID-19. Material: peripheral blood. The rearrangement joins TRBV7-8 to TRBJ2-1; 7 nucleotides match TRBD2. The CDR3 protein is CASSLRLASRVGEQFF. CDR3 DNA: TGTGCCAGCAGCTTACGACTAGCTTCCCGGGTAGGTGAGCAGTTCTTC.